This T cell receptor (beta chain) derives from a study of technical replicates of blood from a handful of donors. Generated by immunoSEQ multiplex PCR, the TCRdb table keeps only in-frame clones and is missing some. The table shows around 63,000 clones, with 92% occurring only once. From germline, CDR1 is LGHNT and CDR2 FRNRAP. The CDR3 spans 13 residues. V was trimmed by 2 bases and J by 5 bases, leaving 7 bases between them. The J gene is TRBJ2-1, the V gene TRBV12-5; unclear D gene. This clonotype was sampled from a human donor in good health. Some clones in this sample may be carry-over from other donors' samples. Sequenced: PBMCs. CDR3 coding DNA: TGTGCTAGTGGTTTGTACTCTCACAATGAGCAGTTCTTC. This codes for CASGLYSHNEQFF.